Following are 6 T cell receptor beta chains from one sample sequenced in a study of cytomegalovirus exposure and HLA in healthy donors. A multiplex PCR was run with 60 Vbeta primers and 13 Jbeta primers. Assay: immunoSEQ multiplex PCR; the TCRdb copy retains only in-frame clones and omits some. The data hold about 130,000 clones, with more than 65% observed a single time. Sequencing was carried out using PBMCs. These receptors originate from a man in his forties or fifties in good health and CMV-seronegative.

In its sample, this clone was seen once. The chain recombines TRBV6-4 with TRBJ2-7; possible D gene TRBD2, 6 bases. In germline, CDR1 is MRHNA, CDR2 SNTAGT. This CDR3 has 17 amino acids. The ends were cut back, 1 base at V and 4 bases at J, with 20 bases in the middle. CDR3 sequence reads: CASSDYAHRDWGYEQYF. CDR3 sequence (DNA): TGTGCCAGCAGTGACTATGCACACCGGGACTGGGGATACGAGCAGTACTTC.

This clone was picked up a small number of times. The chain employs TRBV6-1 and TRBJ1-1, with no clear D. CDR1 and CDR2 (germline): MNHNS, SASEGT. The CDR3 loop spans 11 amino acids. V was clipped by 5 bases and J by 6 bases, with 7 bases between them. The CDR3, as DNA: TGTGCCAGCAGTTTGGAGGCTGAAGCTTTCTTT. Its translation is CASSLEAEAFF.

V gene TRBV7-3 combines with J gene TRBJ1-1; possibly TRBD1 for D (6 bases). CDR1 and CDR2 from the germline V gene are SGHTA and FQGTGA. This CDR3 comprises 13 residues. The V end was cut by 7 bases, the J end by 0 bases, with 9 bases between. The CDR3 spells CASKGDMNTEAFF. DNA of the CDR3: TGTGCCAGCAAGGGGGATATGAACACTGAAGCTTTCTTT.

The chain uses TRBV9 and TRBJ2-7; 9 nucleotides match TRBD2. V shed 1 base, J shed 5 bases, and the junction held 13 bases outside the gene matches. The CDR3 sequence is 17 residues long. The germline CDR1 and CDR2 sequences are SGDLS and YYNGEE. In nucleotides, the CDR3 is TGTGCCAGCAGCGTACTGAGCGGGGGGTTCCCAGGGGACGAGCAGTACTTC. This sequence encodes CASSVLSGGFPGDEQYF.

The DNA of the CDR3 is TGTGCTAGTGGTACGAATCCCAGGGTCCCGGAGACCCAGTACTTC. Its protein is CASGTNPRVPETQYF. The genes are TRBV12-5 and TRBJ2-5; possibly TRBD1 for D (5 bases). The CDR3 has 15 amino acids. Per the germline V gene, CDR1 is LGHNT and CDR2 is FRNRAP. V dropped 5 bases and J dropped 5 bases, with 18 bases sitting between them.

This clone came up a few times. The J gene is TRBJ2-1, the V gene TRBV30, with 7 bases aligning to TRBD2. Looked up from germline, CDR1 is GTSNPN and CDR2 is SVGIG (reference sequence). The CDR3 has 14 residues. Unmatched junction bases numbered 7, after V lost 4 bases and J lost 4 bases. As DNA, the CDR3 is TGTGCCTGGAACTCGTGGGGGGGGTACAATGAGCAGTTCTTC. Encoded protein: CAWNSWGGYNEQFF. Looking up the rest from reference TRBV30 and TRBJ2-1 gives the full variable domain: SQTIHQWPATLVQPVGSPLSLECTVEGTSNPNLYWYRQAAGRGLQLLFYSVGIGQISSEVPQNLSASRPQDRQFILSSKKLLLSDSGFYLCAWNSWGGYNEQFFGPGTRLTVL.